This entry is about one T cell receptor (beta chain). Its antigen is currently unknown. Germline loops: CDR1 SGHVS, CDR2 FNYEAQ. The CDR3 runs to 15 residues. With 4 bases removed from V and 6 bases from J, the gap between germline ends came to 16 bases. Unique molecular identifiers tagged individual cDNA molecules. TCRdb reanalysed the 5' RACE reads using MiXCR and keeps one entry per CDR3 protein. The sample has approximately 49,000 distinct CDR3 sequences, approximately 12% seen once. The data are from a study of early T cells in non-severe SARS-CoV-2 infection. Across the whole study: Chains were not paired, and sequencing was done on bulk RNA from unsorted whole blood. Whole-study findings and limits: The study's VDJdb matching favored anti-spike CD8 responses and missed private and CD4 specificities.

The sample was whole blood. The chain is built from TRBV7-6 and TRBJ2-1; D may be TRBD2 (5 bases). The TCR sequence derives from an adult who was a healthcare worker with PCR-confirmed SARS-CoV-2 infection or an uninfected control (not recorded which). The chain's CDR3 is CASSSGPGSTNEQFF. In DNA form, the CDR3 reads TGTGCCAGCAGCTCGGGTCCGGGGTCCACCAATGAGCAGTTCTTC.